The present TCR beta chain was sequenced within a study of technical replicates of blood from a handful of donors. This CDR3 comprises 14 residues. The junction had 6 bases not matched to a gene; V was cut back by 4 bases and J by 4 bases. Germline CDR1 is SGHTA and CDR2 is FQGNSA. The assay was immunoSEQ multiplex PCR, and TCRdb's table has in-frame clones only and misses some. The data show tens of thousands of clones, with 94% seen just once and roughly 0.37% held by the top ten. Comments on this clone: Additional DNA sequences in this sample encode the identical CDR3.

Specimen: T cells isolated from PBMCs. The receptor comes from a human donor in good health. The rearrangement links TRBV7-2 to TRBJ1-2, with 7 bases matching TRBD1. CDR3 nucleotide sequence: TGTGCCAGCAGCTCATCGGGGACAGCCTATGGCTACACCTTC. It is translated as CASSSSGTAYGYTF.